The T cell receptor beta chain described here comes from a study of shared clonotypes between healthy human individuals. V lost 0 bases to trimming and J lost 3 bases, with 15 bases between them. The CDR3 covers 16 residues. Germline assignment: CDR1 SGDLS and CDR2 YYNGEE. Worth noting for this clone: Its specificity is unknown.

TCRdb keeps only in-frame clones here, not all; method: immunoSEQ multiplex PCR. The sample has about 2,100,000 clones; about 93% are singletons. Naive CD8 cells were CD45RO-negative, positively selected for CCR7, excluding terminally differentiated effector memory CD45RA+ cells. Notes on the study in general: The study generally estimated greater richness for naive than memory subsets.

V is TRBV9 and J is TRBJ1-2, with D hard to call. This clonotype was obtained from a man aged 18 to 29 in good health. Some clones in this sample may be carry-over from other donors' samples. The source material was naive CD8+ T cells from PBMCs. CDR3 DNA: TGTGCCAGCAGCGTAGACCCGAAGCGGAATCACTATGGCTACACCTTC. Translating it yields CASSVDPKRNHYGYTF.